The present T cell receptor (beta chain) was sequenced within a study of PD-1 blockade in mismatch repair-deficient tumors. Background on the study: Patients had approximately 11 mismatch repair-deficient cancer types and were previously treated and progressing. Study-wide points: Tumor-resident clones, often absent from pretreatment blood, expanded after pembrolizumab and then contracted.

V lost 4 bases and J 3 bases, leaving 8 bases between the germline ends. Germline CDR1 reads SGHRS; CDR2 reads YFSETQ. The CDR3 has 13 amino acids. Profiled with immunoSEQ multiplex PCR; TCRdb holds only in-frame clones, not every one. In the table there are about 9,400 clones, roughly 85% of which are singletons. Of note for this clone: Antigen: not known.

Mismatch repair deficiency was confirmed in all patients, by PCR or immunohistochemistry. TCRs were sequenced from a few patients responding to pembrolizumab. The V call is TRBV5-1, the J call TRBJ1-5; D gene uncertain. This sequence was found in an adult with mismatch repair-deficient cancer. The material was PBMCs, obtained 46 to 49 weeks after starting pembrolizumab. DNA for the CDR3: TGCGCCAGCAGCAGCGGCCCCAATCAGCCCCAGCATTTT. Protein: CASSSGPNQPQHF.